Described below is a single TCR beta chain sequence and its context. Its antigen is unknown. This entry belongs to a study of radiation and T cells in renal cell carcinoma. Study context: Nephrectomy followed 15 Gy stereotactic body radiation by 4 weeks. Overall study findings and caveats: From baseline, blood top tumor clonotypes peaked at 2 weeks post-radiation.

TCRdb's table, derived via immunoSEQ multiplex PCR, lists solely in-frame clones and lacks some. The sample lists some 75,000 clones; about four fifths were seen once. Time point of the sample: blood 2 weeks post-SBRT. Treatment denoted: 15 Gy SBRT to primary tumor, nephrectomy 4 weeks later. Blood was sampled at baseline, 2 weeks and 4 weeks after SBRT. Sequences were derived from blood, sampled from a patient whose treatment included radiotherapy and nephrectomy. This TCR was recovered from a man in his sixties with renal cell carcinoma.

The CDR3 loop reads CSGGDPSYEQYF. CDR3 sequence (DNA): TGCAGCGGAGGGGATCCCTCCTACGAGCAGTACTTC. The rearrangement links TRBV29-1 to TRBJ2-7; D possibly matches TRBD1 or TRBD2 (5 bases each). This CDR3 region has 12 residues. The V end lost 7 bases, the J end lost 0 bases, and 10 bases lay between the germline ends. Germline loops: CDR1 SQVTM, CDR2 ANQGSEA.